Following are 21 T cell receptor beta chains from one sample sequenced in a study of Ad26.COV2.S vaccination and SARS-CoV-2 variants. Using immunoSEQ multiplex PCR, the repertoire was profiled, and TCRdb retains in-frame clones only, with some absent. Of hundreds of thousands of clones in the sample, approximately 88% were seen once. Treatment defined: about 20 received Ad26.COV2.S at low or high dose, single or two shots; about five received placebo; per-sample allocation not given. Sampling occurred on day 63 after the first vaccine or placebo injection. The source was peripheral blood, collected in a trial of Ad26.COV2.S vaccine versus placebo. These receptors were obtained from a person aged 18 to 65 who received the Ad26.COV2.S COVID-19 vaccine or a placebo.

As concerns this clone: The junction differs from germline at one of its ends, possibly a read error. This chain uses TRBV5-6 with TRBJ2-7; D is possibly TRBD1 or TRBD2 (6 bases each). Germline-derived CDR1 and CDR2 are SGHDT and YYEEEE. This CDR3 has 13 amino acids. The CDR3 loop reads CASSPIGGQGGDF. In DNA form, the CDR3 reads TGTGCCAGCAGCCCAATAGGGGGGCAGGGTGGGGACTTC.

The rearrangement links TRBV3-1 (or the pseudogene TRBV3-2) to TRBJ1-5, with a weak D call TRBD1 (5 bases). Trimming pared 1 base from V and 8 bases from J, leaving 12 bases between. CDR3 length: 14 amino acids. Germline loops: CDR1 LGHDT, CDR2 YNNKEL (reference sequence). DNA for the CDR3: TGTGCCAGCAGCCAAGCGGGGGTTAGGGAGCCCCAGCATTTT. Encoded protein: CASSQAGVREPQHF.

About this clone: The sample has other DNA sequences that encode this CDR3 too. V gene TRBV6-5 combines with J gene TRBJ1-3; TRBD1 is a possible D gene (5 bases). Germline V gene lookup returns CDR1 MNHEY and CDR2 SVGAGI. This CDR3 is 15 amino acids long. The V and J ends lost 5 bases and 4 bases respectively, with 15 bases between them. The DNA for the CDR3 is TGTGCCAGCAGTCGTCAGGGTATTTCAGGAAACACCATATATTTT. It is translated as CASSRQGISGNTIYF.

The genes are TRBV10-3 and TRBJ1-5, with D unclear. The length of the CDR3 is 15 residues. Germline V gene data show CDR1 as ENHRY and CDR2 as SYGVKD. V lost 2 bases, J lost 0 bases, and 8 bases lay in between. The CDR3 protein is CAISEGPDSNQPQHF. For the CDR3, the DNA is TGTGCCATCAGTGAGGGGCCCGATAGCAATCAGCCCCAGCATTTT.

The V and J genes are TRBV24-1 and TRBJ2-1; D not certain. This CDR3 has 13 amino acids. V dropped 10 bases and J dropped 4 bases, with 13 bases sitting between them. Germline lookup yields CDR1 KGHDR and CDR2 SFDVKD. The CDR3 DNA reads TGTGCCACTTCCCAGGACGGATACAATGAGCAGTTCTTC. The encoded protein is CATSQDGYNEQFF.

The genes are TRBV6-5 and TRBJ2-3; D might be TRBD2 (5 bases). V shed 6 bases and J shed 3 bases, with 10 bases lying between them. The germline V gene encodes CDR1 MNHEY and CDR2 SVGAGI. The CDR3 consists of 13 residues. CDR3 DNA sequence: TGTGCCAGCAGACAACTAGTAACAGATACGCAGTATTTT. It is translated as CASRQLVTDTQYF.

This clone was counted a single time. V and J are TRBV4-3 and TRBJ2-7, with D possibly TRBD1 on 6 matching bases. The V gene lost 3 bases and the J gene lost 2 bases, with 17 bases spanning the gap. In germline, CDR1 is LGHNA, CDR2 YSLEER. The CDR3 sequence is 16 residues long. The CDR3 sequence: CASSQTGTLQPYEQYF. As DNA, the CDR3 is TGCGCCAGCAGCCAGACCGGGACACTCCAACCCTACGAGCAGTACTTC.

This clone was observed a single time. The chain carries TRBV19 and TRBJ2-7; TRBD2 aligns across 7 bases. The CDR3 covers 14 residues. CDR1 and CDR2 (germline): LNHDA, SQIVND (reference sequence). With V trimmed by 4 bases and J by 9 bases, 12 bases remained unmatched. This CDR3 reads CASSNNGGITGQYF. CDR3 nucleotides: TGTGCCAGTAGTAACAACGGGGGGATTACGGGGCAGTACTTC.

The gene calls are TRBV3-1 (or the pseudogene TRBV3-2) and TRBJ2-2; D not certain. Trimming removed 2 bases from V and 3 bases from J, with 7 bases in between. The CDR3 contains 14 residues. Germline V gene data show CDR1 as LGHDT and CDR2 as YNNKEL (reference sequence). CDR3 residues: CASSQTGHTGELFF. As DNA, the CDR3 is TGTGCCAGCAGCCAAACGGGTCACACCGGGGAGCTGTTTTTT.

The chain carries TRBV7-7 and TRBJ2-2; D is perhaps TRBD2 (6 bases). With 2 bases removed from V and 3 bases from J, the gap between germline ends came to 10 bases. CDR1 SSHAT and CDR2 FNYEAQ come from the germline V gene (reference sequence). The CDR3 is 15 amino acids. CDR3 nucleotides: TGTGCCAGCAGCTTATCCGGGGGAGACACCGGGGAGCTGTTTTTT. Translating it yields CASSLSGGDTGELFF. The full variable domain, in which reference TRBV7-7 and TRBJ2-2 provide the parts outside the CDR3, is GAGVSQSPRYKVTKRGQDVTLRCDPISSHATLYWYQQALGQGPEFLTYFNYEAQPDKSGLPSDRFSAERPEGSISTLTIQRTEQRDSAMYRCASSLSGGDTGELFFGEGSRLTVL.

The CDR3 spells CSACELAGVDEQYF. DNA of the CDR3: TGCAGTGCTTGTGAGCTAGCGGGAGTCGACGAGCAGTACTTC. The rearrangement links TRBV20-1 to TRBJ2-7; 10 nucleotides line up with TRBD2. In germline, CDR1 is DFQATT, CDR2 SNEGSKA (reference sequence). CDR3 size: 14 residues. J was trimmed by 5 bases and V by 5 bases; bases with no gene match: 9.

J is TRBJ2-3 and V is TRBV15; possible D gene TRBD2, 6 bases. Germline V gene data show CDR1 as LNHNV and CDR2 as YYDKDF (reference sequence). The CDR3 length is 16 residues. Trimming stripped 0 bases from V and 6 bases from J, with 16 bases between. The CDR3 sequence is CATSRDLAGSRDTQYF. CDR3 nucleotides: TGTGCCACCAGCAGAGATCTGGCGGGATCCCGGGATACGCAGTATTTT.

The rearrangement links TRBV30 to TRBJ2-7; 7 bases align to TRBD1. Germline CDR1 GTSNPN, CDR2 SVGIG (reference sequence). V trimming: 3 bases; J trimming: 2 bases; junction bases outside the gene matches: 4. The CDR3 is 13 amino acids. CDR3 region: CAWSLDRAYEQYF. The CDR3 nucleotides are TGTGCCTGGAGCCTCGACAGGGCCTACGAGCAGTACTTC.

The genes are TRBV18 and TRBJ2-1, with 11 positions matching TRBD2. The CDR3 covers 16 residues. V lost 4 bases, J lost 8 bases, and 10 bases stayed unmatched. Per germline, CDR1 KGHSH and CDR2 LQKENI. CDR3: CASSQLSGRAGDEQFF. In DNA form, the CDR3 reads TGTGCCAGCTCACAACTTAGCGGGAGGGCCGGAGATGAGCAGTTCTTC.

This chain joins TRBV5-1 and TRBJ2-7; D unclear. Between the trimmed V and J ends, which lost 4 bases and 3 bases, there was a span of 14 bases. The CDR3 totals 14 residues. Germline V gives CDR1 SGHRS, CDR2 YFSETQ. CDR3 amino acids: CASSPRTPLYEQYF. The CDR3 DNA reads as TGCGCCAGCAGCCCCCGCACACCTCTCTACGAGCAGTACTTC.

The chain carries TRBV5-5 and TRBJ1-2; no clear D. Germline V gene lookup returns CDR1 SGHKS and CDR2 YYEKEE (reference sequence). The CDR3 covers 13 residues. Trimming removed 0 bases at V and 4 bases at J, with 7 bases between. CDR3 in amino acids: CASSLDPVYGYTF. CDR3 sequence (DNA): TGTGCCAGCAGCTTGGACCCAGTCTATGGCTACACCTTC.

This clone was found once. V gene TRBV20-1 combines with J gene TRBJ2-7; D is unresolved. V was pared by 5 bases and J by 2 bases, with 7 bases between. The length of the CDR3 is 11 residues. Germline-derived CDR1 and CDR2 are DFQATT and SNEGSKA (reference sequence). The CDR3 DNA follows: TGCAGTGCTCTTGGACCCTACGAGCAGTACTTC. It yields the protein CSALGPYEQYF.

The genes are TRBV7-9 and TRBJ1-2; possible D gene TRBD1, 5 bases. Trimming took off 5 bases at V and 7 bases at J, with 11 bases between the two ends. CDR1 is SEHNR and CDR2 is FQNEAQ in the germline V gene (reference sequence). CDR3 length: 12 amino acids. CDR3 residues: CASSVGTAGYTF. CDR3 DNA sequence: TGTGCCAGCAGCGTCGGGACGGCTGGCTACACCTTC.

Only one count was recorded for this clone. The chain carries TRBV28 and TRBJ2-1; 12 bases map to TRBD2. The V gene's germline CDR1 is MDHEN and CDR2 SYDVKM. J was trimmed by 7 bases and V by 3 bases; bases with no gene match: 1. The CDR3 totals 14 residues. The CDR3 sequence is CASSLLAGGNEQFF. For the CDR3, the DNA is TGTGCCAGCAGTTTGCTAGCGGGAGGGAATGAGCAGTTCTTC. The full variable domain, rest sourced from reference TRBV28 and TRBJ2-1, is DVKVTQSSRYLVKRTGEKVFLECVQDMDHENMFWYRQDPGLGLRLIYFSYDVKMKEKGDIPEGYSVSREKKERFSLILESASTNQTSMYLCASSLLAGGNEQFFGPGTRLTVL.

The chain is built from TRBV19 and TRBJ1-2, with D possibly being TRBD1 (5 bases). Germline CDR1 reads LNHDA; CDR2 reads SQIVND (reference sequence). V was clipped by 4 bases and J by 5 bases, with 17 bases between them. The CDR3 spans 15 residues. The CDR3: CASSRTLTEIYGYTF. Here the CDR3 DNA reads TGTGCCAGTAGTAGGACCCTGACAGAAATATATGGCTACACCTTC. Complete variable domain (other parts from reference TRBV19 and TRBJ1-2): DGGITQSPKYLFRKEGQNVTLSCEQNLNHDAMYWYRQDPGQGLRLIYYSQIVNDFQKGDIAEGYSVSREKKESFPLTVTSAQKNPTAFYLCASSRTLTEIYGYTFGSGTRLTVV.

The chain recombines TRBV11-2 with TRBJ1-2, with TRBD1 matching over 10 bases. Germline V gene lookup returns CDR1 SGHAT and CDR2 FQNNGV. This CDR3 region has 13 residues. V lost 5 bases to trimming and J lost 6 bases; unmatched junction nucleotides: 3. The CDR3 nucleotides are TGTGCCAGCAGCCCGACAGGGGGCCATGGCTACACCTTC. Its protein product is CASSPTGGHGYTF. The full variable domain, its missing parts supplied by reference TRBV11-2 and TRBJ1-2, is EAGVAQSPRYKIIEKRQSVAFWCNPISGHATLYWYQQILGQGPKLLIQFQNNGVVDDSQLPKDRFSAERLKGVDSTLKIQPAKLEDSAVYLCASSPTGGHGYTFGSGTRLTVV.